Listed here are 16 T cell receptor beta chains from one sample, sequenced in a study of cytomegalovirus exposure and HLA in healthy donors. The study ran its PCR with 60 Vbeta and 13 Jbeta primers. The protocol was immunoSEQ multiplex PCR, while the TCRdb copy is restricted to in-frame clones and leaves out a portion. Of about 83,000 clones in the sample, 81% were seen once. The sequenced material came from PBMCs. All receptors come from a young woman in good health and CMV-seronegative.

CDR3 nucleotides: TGTGCCAGTAGCAGGGGTCGGGACACCGGGGAGCTGTTTTTT. Its protein product is CASSRGRDTGELFF. The chain recombines TRBV9 with TRBJ2-2, with D perhaps matching TRBD1 (6 bases). CDR3 size: 14 residues. The germline V gene encodes CDR1 SGDLS and CDR2 YYNGEE. The V end was cut by 8 bases, the J end by 3 bases, with 14 bases between.

The CDR3 DNA follows: TGTGCCAGCAGTTCCGGACAGGCAGGGCCCCAGCATTTT. Translated, it gives CASSSGQAGPQHF. The chain employs TRBV6-1 and TRBJ1-5, with 7 nucleotides matching TRBD1. CDR1 is MNHNS and CDR2 is SASEGT in the germline V gene. V was pared by 5 bases and J by 9 bases, with 7 bases of the junction left unmatched. CDR3 length equals 13 residues.

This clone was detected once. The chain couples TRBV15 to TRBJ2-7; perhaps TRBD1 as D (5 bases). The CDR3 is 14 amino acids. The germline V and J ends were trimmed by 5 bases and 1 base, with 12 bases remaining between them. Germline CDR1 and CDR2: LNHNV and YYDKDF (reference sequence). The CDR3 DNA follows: TGTGCCACCAGCGAGGTGCAGGGTTCCTACGAGCAGTACTTC. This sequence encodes CATSEVQGSYEQYF.

CDR3 nucleotide sequence: TGTGCCTGGGGGGGGACAGGGCTAGATACGCAGTATTTT. As protein: CAWGGTGLDTQYF. This sequence joins TRBV30 and TRBJ2-3, with 9 positions matching TRBD1. Germline V gives CDR1 GTSNPN, CDR2 SVGIG (reference sequence). The CDR3 extends over 13 amino acids. V trimming: 5 bases; J trimming: 5 bases; junction bases outside the gene matches: 5.

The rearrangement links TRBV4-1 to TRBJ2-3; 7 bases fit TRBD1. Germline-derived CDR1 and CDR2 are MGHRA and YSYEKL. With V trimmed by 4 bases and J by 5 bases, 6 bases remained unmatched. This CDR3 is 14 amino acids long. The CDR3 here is CASSPGQRGDTQYF. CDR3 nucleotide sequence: TGCGCCAGCAGCCCGGGACAGAGGGGAGATACGCAGTATTTT.

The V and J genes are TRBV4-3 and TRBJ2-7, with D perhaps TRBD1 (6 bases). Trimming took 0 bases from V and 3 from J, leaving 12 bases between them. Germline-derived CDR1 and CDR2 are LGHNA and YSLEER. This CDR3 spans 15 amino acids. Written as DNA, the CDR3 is TGCGCCAGCAGCCAAGATGGCAGAGGGGGCTACGAGCAGTACTTC. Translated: CASSQDGRGGYEQYF.

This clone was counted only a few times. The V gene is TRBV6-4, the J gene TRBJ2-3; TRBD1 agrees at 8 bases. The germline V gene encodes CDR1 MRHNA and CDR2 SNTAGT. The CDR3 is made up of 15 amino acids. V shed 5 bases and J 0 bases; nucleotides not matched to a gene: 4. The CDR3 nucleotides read TGTGCCAGCAGTACCGGGACAGGTAGCACAGATACGCAGTATTTT. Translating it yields CASSTGTGSTDTQYF.

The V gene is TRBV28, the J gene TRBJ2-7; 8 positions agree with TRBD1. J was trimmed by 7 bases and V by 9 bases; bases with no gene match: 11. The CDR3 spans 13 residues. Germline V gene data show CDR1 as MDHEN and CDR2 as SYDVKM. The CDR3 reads CASKKGRQGEQYF. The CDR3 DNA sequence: TGTGCCAGTAAAAAGGGGCGACAGGGGGAGCAGTACTTC.

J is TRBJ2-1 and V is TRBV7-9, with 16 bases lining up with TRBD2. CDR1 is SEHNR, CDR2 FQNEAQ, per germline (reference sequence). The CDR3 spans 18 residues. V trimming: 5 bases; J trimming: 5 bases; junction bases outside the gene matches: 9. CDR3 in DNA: TGTGCCAGCAGCATCTCCGGGACTAGCGGGAGGGCCGACAATGAGCAGTTCTTC. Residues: CASSISGTSGRADNEQFF.

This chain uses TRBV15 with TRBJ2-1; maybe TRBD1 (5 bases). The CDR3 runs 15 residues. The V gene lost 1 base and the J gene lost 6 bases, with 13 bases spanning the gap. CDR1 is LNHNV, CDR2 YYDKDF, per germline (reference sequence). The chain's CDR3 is CATSRVRGTANEQFF. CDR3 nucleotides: TGTGCCACCAGCAGAGTAAGGGGAACAGCCAATGAGCAGTTCTTC. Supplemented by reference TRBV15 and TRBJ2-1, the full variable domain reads DAMVIQNPRYQVTQFGKPVTLSCSQTLNHNVMYWYQQKSSQAPKLLFHYYDKDFNNEADTPDNFQSRRPNTSFCFLDIRSPGLGDTAMYLCATSRVRGTANEQFFGPGTRLTVL.

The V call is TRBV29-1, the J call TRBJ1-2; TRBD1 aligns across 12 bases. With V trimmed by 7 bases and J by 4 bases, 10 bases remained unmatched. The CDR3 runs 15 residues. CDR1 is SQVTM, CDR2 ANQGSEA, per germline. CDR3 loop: CSAGTGGLSGYGYTF. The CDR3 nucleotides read TGCAGCGCCGGGACAGGGGGCTTGTCTGGCTATGGCTACACCTTC.

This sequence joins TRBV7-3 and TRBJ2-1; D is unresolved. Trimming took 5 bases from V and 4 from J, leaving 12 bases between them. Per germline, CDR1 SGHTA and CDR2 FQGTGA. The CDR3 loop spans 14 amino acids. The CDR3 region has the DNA TGTGCCAGCAGCCCATCCGCGGATTACAATGAGCAGTTCTTC. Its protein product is CASSPSADYNEQFF.

CDR3 nucleotides: TGCGCCAGCAGCCCCGGGGTCCTGGACACCGGGGAGCTGTTTTTT. It specifies CASSPGVLDTGELFF. This chain uses TRBV5-1 with TRBJ2-2, with D possibly being TRBD2 (5 bases). Germline CDR1 SGHRS, CDR2 YFSETQ. V was pared by 4 bases and J by 3 bases, with 13 bases between. CDR3 length equals 15 residues.

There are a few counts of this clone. In DNA form, the CDR3 reads TGTGCCAGCAGCCAAGATCAGATCGTCACCGGGGAGCTGTTTTTT. It yields the protein CASSQDQIVTGELFF. The rearrangement joins TRBV4-2 to TRBJ2-2; D is undetermined. CDR3 length: 15 amino acids. Trimming pared 0 bases from V and 4 bases from J, leaving 9 bases between. Germline V gene lookup returns CDR1 LGHNA and CDR2 YNFKEQ.

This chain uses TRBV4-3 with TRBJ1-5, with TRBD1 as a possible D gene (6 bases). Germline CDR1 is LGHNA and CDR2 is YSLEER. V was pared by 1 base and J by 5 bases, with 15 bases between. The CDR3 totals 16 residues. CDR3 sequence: CASSQATGERYQPQHF. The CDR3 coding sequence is TGCGCCAGCAGCCAAGCGACAGGTGAGAGGTATCAGCCCCAGCATTTT.

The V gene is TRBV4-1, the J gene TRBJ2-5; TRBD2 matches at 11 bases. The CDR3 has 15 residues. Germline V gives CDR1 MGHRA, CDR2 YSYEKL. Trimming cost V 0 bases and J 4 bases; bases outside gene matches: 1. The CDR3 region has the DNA TGCGCCAGCAGCCAAGAAGGACTAGCGGGAGAGACCCAGTACTTC. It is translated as CASSQEGLAGETQYF.